The clone carrying this T cell receptor (beta chain) came up a few times. The antigen remains unidentified. For the second PCR, which ran for roughly 7 to 11 cycles, a sample-barcoded 5' primer and a J-beta primer mix were used. A tag from a template-switch adaptor with 12 random nucleotides marked each cDNA molecule. TCRdb passed the 5' RACE reads through MiXCR, listing each CDR3 protein once. Of around 1,900,000 distinct CDR3 sequences in the sample, about two fifths were seen once. V was clipped by 5 bases and J by 0 bases, with 10 bases between them. CDR3 length: 14 residues. Germline CDR1 is SGHTA and CDR2 is FQGNSA. The data derive from a study of blood T cells in healthy people across ages. Study-level background: Through template switching, about one barcoded beta molecule was captured per two T cells, as measured in model experiments.

General observations from the study: A roughly linear fall in TCR beta diversity per million T cells was seen with increasing age.

Collection of ten milliliters of peripheral blood was performed for each donor. The sequenced sample was blood. The chain joins TRBV7-2 to TRBJ1-2; D possibly corresponds to TRBD1 (6 bases). The TCR was taken from a human donor in good health. The CDR3 loop is CASSPDRSNYGYTF. The DNA for the CDR3 is TGTGCCAGCAGCCCGGACAGATCTAACTATGGCTACACCTTC.